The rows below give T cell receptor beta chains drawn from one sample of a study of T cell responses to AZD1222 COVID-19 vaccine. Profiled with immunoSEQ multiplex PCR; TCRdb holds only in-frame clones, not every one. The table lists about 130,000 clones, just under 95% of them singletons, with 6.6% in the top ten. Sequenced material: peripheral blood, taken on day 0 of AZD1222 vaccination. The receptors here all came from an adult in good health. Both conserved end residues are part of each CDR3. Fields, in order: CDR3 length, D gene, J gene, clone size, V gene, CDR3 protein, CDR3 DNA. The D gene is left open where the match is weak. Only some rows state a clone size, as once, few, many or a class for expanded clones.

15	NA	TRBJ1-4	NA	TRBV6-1	CASSENRAGNEKLFF	TGTGCCAGCAGTGAAAACAGGGCGGGTAATGAAAAACTGTTTTTT
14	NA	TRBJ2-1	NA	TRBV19	CASTRARGVNEQFF	TGTGCCAGTACCAGGGCCAGGGGAGTAAATGAGCAGTTCTTC
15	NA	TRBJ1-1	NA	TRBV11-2	CASSLDRRSYTEAFF	TGTGCCAGCAGCTTAGATCGGCGAAGCTACACTGAAGCTTTCTTT
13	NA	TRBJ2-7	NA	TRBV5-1	CASRLAVNYEQYF	TGCGCCAGCAGATTAGCGGTAAACTACGAGCAGTACTTC
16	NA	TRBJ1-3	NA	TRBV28	CASSLYPGYSGNTIYF	TGTGCCAGCAGTCTCTACCCTGGGTATTCTGGAAACACCATATATTTT
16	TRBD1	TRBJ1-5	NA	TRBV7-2	CASSLAVGQGRQPQHF	TGTGCCAGCAGCTTAGCGGTGGGACAGGGGCGTCAGCCCCAGCATTTT
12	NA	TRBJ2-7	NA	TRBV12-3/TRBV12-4	CASSIQGYEQYF	TGTGCCAGCAGTATACAGGGCTACGAGCAGTACTTC
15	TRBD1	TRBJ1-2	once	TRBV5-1	CASSLDGQGKYGYTF	TGCGCCAGCAGCTTGGATGGACAGGGGAAGTATGGCTACACCTTC
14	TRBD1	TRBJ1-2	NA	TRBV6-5	CASSPGTVDYGYTF	TGTGCCAGCAGTCCCGGGACAGTGGACTATGGCTACACCTTC
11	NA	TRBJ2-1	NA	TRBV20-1	CSAASRNEQFF	TGCAGTGCTGCTAGCCGCAATGAGCAGTTCTTC
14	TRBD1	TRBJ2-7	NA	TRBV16	CASSQSGTGYGQYF	TGTGCCAGCAGCCAATCGGGGACAGGGTACGGGCAGTACTTC
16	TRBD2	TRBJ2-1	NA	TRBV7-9	CASSPQSGRAYNEQFF	TGTGCCAGCAGCCCCCAGAGCGGGAGGGCCTACAATGAGCAGTTCTTC
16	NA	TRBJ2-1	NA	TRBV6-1	CASSGGAGLALAEQFF	TGTGCCAGCAGTGGGGGGGCAGGGCTAGCCTTGGCGGAGCAGTTCTTC
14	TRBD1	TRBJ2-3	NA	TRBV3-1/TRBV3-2	CASSQEWDRGGQYF	TGTGCCAGCAGCCAGGAGTGGGACAGGGGGGGGCAGTATTTT
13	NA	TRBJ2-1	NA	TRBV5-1	CASSWLGYNEQFF	TGCGCCAGCAGCTGGCTCGGGTACAATGAGCAGTTCTTC
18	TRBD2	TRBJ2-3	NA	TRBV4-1	CASSQGAPSGRVKDTQYF	TGCGCCAGCAGCCAAGGGGCCCCTAGCGGGAGGGTTAAAGATACGCAGTATTTT
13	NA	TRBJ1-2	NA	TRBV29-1	CSVERGIGYGYTF	TGCAGCGTTGAGAGGGGGATCGGCTATGGCTACACCTTC
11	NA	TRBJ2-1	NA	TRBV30	CACNRLGGQFF	TGTGCCTGCAATAGACTAGGCGGCCAGTTCTTC
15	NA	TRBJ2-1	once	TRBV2	CASSEDRVIGNEQFF	TGTGCCAGCAGTGAAGACAGGGTGATTGGCAATGAGCAGTTCTTC
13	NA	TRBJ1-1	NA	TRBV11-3	CASSQGVGTEAFF	TGTGCCAGCAGCCAAGGGGTGGGCACTGAAGCTTTCTTT
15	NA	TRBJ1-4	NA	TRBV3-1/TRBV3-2	CASSQDTRGSEKLFF	TGTGCCAGCAGCCAAGATACCAGGGGAAGTGAAAAACTGTTTTTT
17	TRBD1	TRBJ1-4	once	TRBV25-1	CASSAYQGGTTNEKLFF	TGTGCCAGCAGCGCCTATCAGGGGGGGACAACTAATGAAAAACTGTTTTTT
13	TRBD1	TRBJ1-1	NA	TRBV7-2	CASSQQGFAEAFF	TGTGCCAGCAGCCAACAGGGGTTCGCTGAAGCTTTCTTT
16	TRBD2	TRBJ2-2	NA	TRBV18	CASSRIAGGSTGELFF	TGTGCCAGCTCACGTATAGCGGGAGGGAGCACCGGGGAGCTGTTTTTT
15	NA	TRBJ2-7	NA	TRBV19	CASSTRLVGPYEQYF	TGTGCCAGTAGTACAAGACTAGTGGGGCCCTACGAGCAGTACTTC
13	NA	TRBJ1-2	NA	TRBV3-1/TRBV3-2	CASSPGENYGYTF	TGTGCCAGCAGCCCTGGAGAGAACTATGGCTACACCTTC
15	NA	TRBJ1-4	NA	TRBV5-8	CASSLKGSLSEKLFF	TGTGCCAGCAGCCTGAAGGGATCTTTAAGTGAAAAACTGTTTTTT
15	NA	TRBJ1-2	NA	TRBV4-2	CASSQAWDSNYGYTF	TGTGCCAGCAGCCAAGCTTGGGATTCTAACTATGGCTACACCTTC
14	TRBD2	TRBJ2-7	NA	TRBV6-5	CASSLGGRAHEQYF	TGTGCCAGCAGTTTGGGAGGGAGGGCCCACGAGCAGTACTTC
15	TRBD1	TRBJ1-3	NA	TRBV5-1	CASSLRTGDGNTIYF	TGCGCCAGCAGCTTAAGGACAGGGGATGGAAACACCATATATTTT
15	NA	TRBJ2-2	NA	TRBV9	CASSPAGRNTGELFF	TGTGCCAGCAGCCCAGCGGGTCGGAACACCGGGGAGCTGTTTTTT
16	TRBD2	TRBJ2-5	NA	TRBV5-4	CASSLWGLAGTGTQYF	TGTGCCAGCAGCTTGTGGGGACTAGCGGGAACGGGGACCCAGTACTTC
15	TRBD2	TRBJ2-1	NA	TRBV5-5	CASSLMPSGNNEQFF	TGTGCCAGCAGCTTGATGCCTAGCGGGAACAATGAGCAGTTCTTC
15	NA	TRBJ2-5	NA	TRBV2	CASSEARRYQETQYF	TGTGCCAGCAGTGAAGCAAGACGGTACCAAGAGACCCAGTACTTC
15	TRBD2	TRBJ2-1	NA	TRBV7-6	CASSPTSGRGNEQFF	TGTGCCAGCAGCCCGACTAGCGGGAGAGGAAATGAGCAGTTCTTC
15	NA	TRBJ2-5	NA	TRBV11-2	CASSLAPPIGGTQYF	TGTGCCAGCAGCTTAGCCCCGCCGATTGGGGGGACCCAGTACTTC
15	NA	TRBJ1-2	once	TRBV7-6	CASSLDRYDSDGYTF	TGTGCCAGCAGCTTAGATCGTTATGACAGCGATGGCTACACCTTC
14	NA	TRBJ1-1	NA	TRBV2	CASIKEQSVDQAFF	TGTGCCAGCATTAAGGAACAGTCGGTGGATCAAGCTTTCTTT
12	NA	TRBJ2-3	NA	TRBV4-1	CASSQDSMGQYF	TGCGCCAGCAGCCAAGACAGCATGGGGCAGTATTTT
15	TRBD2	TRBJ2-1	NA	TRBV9	CAGSVGVAGRYEQFF	TGTGCCGGCAGCGTAGGTGTAGCGGGAAGGTATGAGCAGTTCTTC
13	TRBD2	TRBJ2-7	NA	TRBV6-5	CASAPGGGYEQYF	TGTGCCAGCGCCCCGGGGGGTGGGTACGAGCAGTACTTC
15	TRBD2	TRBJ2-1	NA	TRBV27	CASSITSGIYNEQFF	TGTGCCAGCAGTATAACTAGCGGGATATACAATGAGCAGTTCTTC
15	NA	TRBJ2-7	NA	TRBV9	CASSVGSDSSYEQYF	TGTGCCAGCAGCGTAGGGTCGGACAGCTCCTACGAGCAGTACTTC
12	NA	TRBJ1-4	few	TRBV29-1	CSVRAGREKLFF	TGCAGCGTCCGGGCGGGGAGGGAAAAACTGTTTTTT
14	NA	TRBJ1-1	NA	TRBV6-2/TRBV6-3	CASNPWRENTEAFF	TGTGCCAGCAACCCCTGGAGGGAGAACACTGAAGCTTTCTTT
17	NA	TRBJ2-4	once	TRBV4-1	CASSQGAGTGAKNIQYF	TGCGCCAGCAGCCAAGGTGCAGGGACCGGGGCCAAAAACATTCAGTACTTC
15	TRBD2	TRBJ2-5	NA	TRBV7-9	CASSPARGGLETQYF	TGTGCCAGCAGCCCTGCCCGGGGGGGTTTAGAGACCCAGTACTTC
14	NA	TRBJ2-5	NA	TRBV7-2	CASKKFGGQETQYF	TGTGCCAGCAAGAAGTTCGGGGGCCAAGAGACCCAGTACTTC
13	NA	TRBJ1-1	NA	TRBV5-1	CASSLAQNTEAFF	TGCGCCAGCAGCTTGGCCCAAAACACTGAAGCTTTCTTT
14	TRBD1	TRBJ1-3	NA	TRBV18	CASSQDRDGNTIYF	TGTGCCAGCTCACAAGACAGGGACGGAAACACCATATATTTT
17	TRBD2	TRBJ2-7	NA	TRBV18	CASSISRTSGSSYEQYF	TGTGCCAGCTCAATCTCTAGGACTAGCGGGAGCTCCTACGAGCAGTACTTC
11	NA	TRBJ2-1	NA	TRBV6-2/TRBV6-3	CASSPWGEQFF	TGTGCCAGCAGTCCCTGGGGAGAGCAGTTCTTC
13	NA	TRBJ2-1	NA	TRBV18	CASSPVKFDEQFF	TGTGCCAGCTCACCCGTAAAATTCGATGAGCAGTTCTTC
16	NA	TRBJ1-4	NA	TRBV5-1	CASSTRTDSTNEKLFF	TGCGCCAGCAGCACCCGGACGGACTCAACTAATGAAAAACTGTTTTTT
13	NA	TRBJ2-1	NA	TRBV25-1	CASSLMGVNEQFF	TGTGCCAGCAGTTTAATGGGGGTCAATGAGCAGTTCTTC
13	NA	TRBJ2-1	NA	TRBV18	CASSLTTYNEQFF	TGTGCCAGCTCCCTTACTACTTACAATGAGCAGTTCTTC
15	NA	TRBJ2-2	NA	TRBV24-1	CATSDLQSNTGELFF	TGTGCCACCAGTGATTTACAGTCGAACACCGGGGAGCTGTTTTTT